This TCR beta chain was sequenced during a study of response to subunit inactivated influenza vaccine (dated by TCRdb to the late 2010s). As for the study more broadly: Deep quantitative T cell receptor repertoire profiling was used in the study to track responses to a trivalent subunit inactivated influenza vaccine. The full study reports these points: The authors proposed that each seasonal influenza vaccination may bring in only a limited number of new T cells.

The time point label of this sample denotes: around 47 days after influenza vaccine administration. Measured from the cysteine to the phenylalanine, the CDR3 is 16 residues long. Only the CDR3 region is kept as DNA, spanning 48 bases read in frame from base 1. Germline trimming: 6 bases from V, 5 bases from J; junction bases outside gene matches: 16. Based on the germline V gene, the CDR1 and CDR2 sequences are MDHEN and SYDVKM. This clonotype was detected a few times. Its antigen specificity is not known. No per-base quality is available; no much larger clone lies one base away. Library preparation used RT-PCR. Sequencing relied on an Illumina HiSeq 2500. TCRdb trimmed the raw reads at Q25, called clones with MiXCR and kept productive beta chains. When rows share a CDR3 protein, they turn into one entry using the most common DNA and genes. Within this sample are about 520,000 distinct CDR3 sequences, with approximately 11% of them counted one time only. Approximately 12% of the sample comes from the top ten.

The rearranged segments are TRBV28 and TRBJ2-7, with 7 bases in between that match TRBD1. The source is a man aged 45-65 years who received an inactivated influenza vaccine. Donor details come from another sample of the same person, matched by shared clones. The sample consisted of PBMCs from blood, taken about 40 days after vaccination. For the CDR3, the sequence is CASRQRQGTGVDEQYF. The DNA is TGTGCCAGCAGACAACGACAGGGAACGGGCGTCGACGAGCAGTACTTC.